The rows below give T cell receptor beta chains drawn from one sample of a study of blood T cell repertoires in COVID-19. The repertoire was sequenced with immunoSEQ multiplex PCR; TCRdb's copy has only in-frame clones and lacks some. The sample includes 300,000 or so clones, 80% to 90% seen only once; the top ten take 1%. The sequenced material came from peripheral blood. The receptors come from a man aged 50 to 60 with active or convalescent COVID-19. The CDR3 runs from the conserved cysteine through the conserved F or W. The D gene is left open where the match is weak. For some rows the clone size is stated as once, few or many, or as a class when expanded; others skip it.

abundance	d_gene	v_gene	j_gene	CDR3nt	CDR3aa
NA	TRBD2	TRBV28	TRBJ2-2	TGTGCCAGCAGGCGGGACTACCGAAACACCGGGGAGCTGTTTTTT	CASRRDYRNTGELFF
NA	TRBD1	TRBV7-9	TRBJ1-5	TGTGCCAGCAGCTACCGGGACAGTTATCAGCCCCAGCATTTT	CASSYRDSYQPQHF
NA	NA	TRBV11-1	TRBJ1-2	TGTGCCAGCAGCTTAGCGCGGGGACCGGAAAACTATGGCTACACCTTC	CASSLARGPENYGYTF
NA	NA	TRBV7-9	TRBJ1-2	TGTGCCAGCAGCGGGGCAGATTTAGCTAACTATGGCTACACCTTC	CASSGADLANYGYTF
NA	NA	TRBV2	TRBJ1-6	TGTGCCAGCAGTGAAACAGTCTATAATTCACCCCTCCACTTT	CASSETVYNSPLHF
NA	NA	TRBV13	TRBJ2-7	TGTGCCAGCAGCTTATCAGGGGCGGACTACGAGCAGTACTTC	CASSLSGADYEQYF
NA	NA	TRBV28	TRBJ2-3	TGTGCCAGCAGTTTAGCGAGCCCAGATACGCAGTATTTT	CASSLASPDTQYF
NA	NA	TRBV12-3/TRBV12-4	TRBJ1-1	TGTGCCAGCAGTTTAACGGGAATGGGAGCTTTCTTT	CASSLTGMGAFF
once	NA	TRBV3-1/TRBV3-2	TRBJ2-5	TGTGCCAGCAGCCAAGTATATCGGGGGTCGAGGCTGAGAGAGACCCAGTACTTC	CASSQVYRGSRLRETQYF
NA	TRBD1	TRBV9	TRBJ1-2	TGTGCCAGCAGCGCCCAACAGGGGCTTAACTATGGCTACACCTTC	CASSAQQGLNYGYTF
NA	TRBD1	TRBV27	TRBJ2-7	TGTGCCACCAGAGGGCCCGGGACAGGGGAGTACGAGCAGTACTTC	CATRGPGTGEYEQYF
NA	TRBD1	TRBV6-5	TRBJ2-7	TGTGCCAGCAGGGCCAGGGGGACGACTCCGTACGAGCAGTACTTC	CASRARGTTPYEQYF
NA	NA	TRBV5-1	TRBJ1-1	TGCGCCAGCAGCTCCCACGACAGGCGGTACACTGAAGCTTTCTTT	CASSSHDRRYTEAFF
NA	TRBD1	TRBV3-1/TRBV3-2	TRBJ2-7	TGTGCCAGCAGGAAGGGGACAGCCTACGAGCAGTACTTC	CASRKGTAYEQYF
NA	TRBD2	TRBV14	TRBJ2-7	TGTGCCAGCAGCCCCTCGGGCGGGAGGCGGTACTTC	CASSPSGGRRYF
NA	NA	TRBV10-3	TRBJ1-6	TGTGCCATCAACGGGCAGGAGGGGTATTCACCCCTCCACTTT	CAINGQEGYSPLHF
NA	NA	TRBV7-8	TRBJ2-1	TGTGCCAGCAGCTTCGTAGAGCGGGACAATGAGCAGTTCTTC	CASSFVERDNEQFF
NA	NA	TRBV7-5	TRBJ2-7	TGTGCCAGAAGCCAAAAAAGGCGGTCTAGCGAGAAAAGCAGCTCCTACGAGCAGTACTTC	CARSQKRRSSEKSSSYEQYF
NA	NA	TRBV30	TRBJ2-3	TGTGCCTGGAGTGTAACGGGGGGCCATACAGATACGCAGTATTTT	CAWSVTGGHTDTQYF
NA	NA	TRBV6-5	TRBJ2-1	TGTGCCAGCACATGGCGGGACAATGAGCAGTTCTTC	CASTWRDNEQFF